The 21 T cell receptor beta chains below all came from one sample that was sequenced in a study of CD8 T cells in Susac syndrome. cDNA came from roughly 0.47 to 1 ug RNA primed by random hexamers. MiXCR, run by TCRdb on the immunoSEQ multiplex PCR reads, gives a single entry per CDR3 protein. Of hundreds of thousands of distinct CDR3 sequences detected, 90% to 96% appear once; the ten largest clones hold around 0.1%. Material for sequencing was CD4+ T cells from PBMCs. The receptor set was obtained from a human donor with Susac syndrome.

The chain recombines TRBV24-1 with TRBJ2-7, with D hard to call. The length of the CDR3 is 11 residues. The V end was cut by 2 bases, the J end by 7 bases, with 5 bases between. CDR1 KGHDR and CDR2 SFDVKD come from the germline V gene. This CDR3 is CATSDSTEQYF. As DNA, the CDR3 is TGTGCCACCAGTGATTCGACAGAGCAGTACTTC.

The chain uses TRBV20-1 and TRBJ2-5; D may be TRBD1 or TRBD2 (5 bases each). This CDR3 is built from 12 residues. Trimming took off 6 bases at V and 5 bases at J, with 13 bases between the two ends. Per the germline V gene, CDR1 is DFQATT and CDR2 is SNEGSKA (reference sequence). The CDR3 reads CSALRDDETQYF. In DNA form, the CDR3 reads TGCAGTGCACTCCGGGACGATGAGACCCAGTACTTC.

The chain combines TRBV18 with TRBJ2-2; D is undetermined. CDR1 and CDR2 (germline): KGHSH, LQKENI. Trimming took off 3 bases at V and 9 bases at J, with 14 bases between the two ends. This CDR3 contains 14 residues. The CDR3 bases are TGTGCCAGCTCACCTTCGGCCGAACTGAGGGAGCTGTTTTTT. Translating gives CASSPSAELRELFF.

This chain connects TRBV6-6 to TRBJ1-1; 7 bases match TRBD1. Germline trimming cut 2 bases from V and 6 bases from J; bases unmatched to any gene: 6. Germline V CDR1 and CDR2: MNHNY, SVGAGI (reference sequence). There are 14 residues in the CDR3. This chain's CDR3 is CASSYDRVDPEAFF. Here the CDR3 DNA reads TGTGCCAGCAGTTACGACAGGGTGGATCCTGAAGCTTTCTTT.

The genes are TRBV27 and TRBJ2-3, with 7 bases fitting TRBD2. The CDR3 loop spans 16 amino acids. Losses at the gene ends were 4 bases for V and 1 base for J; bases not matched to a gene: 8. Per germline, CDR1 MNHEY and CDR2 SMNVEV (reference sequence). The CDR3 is CASSSQGREGTDTQYF. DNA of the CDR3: TGTGCCAGCAGTTCACAAGGTCGGGAGGGCACAGATACGCAGTATTTT.

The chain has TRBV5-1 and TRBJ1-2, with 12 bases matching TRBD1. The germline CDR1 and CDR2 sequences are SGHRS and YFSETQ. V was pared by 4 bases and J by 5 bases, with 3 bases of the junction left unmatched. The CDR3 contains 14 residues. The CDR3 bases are TGCGCCAGCAGCGCGGGACAGGGGGCATATGGCTACACCTTC. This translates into CASSAGQGAYGYTF. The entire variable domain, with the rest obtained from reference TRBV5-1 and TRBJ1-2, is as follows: KAGVTQTPRYLIKTRGQQVTLSCSPISGHRSVSWYQQTPGQGLQFLFEYFSETQRNKGNFPGRFSGRQFSNSRSEMNVSTLELGDSALYLCASSAGQGAYGYTFGSGTRLTVV.

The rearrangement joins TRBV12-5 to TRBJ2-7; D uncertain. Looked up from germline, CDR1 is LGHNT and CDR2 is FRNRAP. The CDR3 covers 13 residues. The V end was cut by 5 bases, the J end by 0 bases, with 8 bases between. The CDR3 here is CASGGLSSYEQYF. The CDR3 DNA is TGTGCTAGTGGTGGTCTAAGCTCCTACGAGCAGTACTTC.

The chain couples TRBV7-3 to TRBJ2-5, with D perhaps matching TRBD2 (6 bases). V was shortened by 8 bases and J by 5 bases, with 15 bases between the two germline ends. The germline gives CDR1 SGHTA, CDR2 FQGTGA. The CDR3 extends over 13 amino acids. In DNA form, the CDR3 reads TGTGCCAGCGGGGGAGGAGGTCGTGAGACCCAGTACTTC. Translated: CASGGGGRETQYF. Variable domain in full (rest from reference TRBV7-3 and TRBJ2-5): GAGVSQTPSNKVTEKGKYVELRCDPISGHTALYWYRQSLGQGPEFLIYFQGTGAADDSGLPNDRFFAVRPEGSVSTLKIQRTERGDSAVYLCASGGGGRETQYFGPGTRLLVL.

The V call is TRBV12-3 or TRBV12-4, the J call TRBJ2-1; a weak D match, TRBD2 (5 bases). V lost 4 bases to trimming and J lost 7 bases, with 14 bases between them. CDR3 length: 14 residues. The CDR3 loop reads CASSSRTGPNEQFF. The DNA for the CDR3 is TGTGCCAGCAGTTCTAGGACTGGCCCTAATGAGCAGTTCTTC.

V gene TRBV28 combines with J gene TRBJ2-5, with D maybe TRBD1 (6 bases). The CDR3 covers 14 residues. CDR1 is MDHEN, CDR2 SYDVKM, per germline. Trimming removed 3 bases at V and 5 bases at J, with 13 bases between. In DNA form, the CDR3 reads TGTGCCAGCAGTTTTCCAGGGGTTGGGGAGACCCAGTACTTC. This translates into CASSFPGVGETQYF. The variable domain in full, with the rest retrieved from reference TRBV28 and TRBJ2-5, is DVKVTQSSRYLVKRTGEKVFLECVQDMDHENMFWYRQDPGLGLRLIYFSYDVKMKEKGDIPEGYSVSREKKERFSLILESASTNQTSMYLCASSFPGVGETQYFGPGTRLLVL.

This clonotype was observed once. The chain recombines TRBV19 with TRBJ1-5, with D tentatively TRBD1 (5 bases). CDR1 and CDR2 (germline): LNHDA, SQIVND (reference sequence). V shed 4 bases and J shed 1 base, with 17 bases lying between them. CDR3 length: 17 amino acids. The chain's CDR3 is CASSSGRERTSNQPQHF. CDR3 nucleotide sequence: TGTGCCAGTAGTAGTGGGAGAGAGCGGACAAGCAATCAGCCCCAGCATTTT.

CDR3 DNA sequence: TGTGCCAGCAGACCTGGAGGGAGCCAGCATTTT. It yields the protein CASRPGGSQHF. V and J are TRBV21-1 and TRBJ1-5. TRBV21-1 is described as a pseudogene. The CDR3 is made up of 11 amino acids.

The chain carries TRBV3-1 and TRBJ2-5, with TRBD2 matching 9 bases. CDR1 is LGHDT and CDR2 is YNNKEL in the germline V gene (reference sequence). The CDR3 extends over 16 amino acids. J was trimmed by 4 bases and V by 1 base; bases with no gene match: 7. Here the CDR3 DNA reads TGTGCCAGCAGCCAAGGATTAGCGGGAGTTTCAGAGACCCAGTACTTC. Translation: CASSQGLAGVSETQYF.

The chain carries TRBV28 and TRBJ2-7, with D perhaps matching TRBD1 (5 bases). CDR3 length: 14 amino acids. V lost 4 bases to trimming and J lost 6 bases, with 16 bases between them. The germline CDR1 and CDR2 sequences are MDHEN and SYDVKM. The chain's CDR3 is CASSSAGYPGEQYF. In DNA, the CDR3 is TGTGCCAGCAGTTCGGCAGGGTATCCTGGCGAGCAGTACTTC.

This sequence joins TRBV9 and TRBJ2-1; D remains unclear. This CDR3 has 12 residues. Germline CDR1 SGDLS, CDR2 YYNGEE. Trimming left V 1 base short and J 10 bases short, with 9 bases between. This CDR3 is CASSVTRSEQFF. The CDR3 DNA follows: TGTGCCAGCAGCGTAACCCGGAGCGAGCAGTTCTTC.

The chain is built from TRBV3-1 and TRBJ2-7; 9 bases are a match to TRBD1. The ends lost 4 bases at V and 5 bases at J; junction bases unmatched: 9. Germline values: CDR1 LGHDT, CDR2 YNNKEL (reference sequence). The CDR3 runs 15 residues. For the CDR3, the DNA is TGTGCCAGCAGCCTAACCGGGACAGGGAAGCACGAGCAGTACTTC. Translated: CASSLTGTGKHEQYF.

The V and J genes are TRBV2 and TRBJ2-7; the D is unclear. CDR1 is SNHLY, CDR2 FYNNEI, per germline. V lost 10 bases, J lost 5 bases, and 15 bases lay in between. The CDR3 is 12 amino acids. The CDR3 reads CATNTHRDEQYF. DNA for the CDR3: TGTGCCACCAACACCCACCGCGACGAGCAGTACTTC.

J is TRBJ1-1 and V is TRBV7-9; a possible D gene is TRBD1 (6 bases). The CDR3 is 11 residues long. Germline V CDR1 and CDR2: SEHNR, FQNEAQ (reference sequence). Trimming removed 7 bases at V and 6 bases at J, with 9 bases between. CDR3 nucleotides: TGTGCCAGCACCTACAGGGCTGAAGCTTTCTTT. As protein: CASTYRAEAFF.

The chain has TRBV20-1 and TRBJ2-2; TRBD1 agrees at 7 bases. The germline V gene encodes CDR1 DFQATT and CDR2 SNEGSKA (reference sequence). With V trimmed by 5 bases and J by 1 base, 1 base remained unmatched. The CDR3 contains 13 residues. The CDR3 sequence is CSARQGNTGELFF. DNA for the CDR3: TGCAGTGCTCGACAGGGGAACACCGGGGAGCTGTTTTTT.

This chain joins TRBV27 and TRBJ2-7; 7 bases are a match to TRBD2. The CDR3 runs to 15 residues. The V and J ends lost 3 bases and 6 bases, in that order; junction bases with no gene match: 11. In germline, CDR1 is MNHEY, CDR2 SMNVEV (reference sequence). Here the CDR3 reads CASSLGGSPASEQYF. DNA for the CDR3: TGTGCCAGCAGTTTGGGCGGGAGCCCGGCTTCCGAGCAGTACTTC.

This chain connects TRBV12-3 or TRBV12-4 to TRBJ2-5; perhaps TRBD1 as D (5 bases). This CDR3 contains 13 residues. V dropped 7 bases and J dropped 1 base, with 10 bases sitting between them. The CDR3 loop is CASTNRPQETQYF. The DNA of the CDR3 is TGTGCCAGCACCAACAGGCCCCAAGAGACCCAGTACTTC.